Listed below are T cell receptor beta chains from one sample, sequenced in a study of T cells in Graves' hyperthyroidism and ophthalmopathy. One entry per CDR3 protein results from TCRdb running MiXCR on the multiplex PCR reads. The table has about 200,000 distinct CDR3 sequences, about a sixth seen once. Sequencing used blood. These TCRs come from a woman aged 50 to 65 with Graves' hyperthyroidism. Both conserved end residues are part of each CDR3. Each record gives: clone size, V gene, D gene, J gene, CDR3 protein. The D gene is left open where the match is weak. Clone sizes are given selectively: once, few, many, or a class where the clone is expanded.

few	TRBV20-1	NA	TRBJ2-5	CSARVPPVGRETQYF
many	TRBV11-3	NA	TRBJ2-1	CASSPSIHEQFF
few	TRBV29-1	NA	TRBJ2-4	CSGRVGHIDQYF
NA	TRBV30	TRBD2	TRBJ2-1	CAWSGGTSGSNFWVNEQFF
many	TRBV9	NA	TRBJ2-7	CASSVTGSAIEQYF
NA	TRBV30	TRBD2	TRBJ2-5	CAWSRTSGSETQYF
NA	TRBV19	TRBD1	TRBJ1-1	CATTNHRGLAEAFF
NA	TRBV11-2	TRBD2	TRBJ2-1	CASSLEAGAHNEQFF
few	TRBV27	NA	TRBJ2-7	CARSLASSYEQYF
many	TRBV30	TRBD2	TRBJ2-1	CAWTETSFNEQFF
many	TRBV13	NA	TRBJ1-1	CASSFPPHRGNTEAFF
many	TRBV29-1	TRBD2	TRBJ2-2	CSALGLAGVGGELFF
many	TRBV30	NA	TRBJ2-1	CAWSRGNEQFF
NA	TRBV20-1	NA	TRBJ2-7	CSAPKTGTLYEQYF
many	TRBV11-2	NA	TRBJ2-7	CASSLTAGQGEQYF
NA	TRBV3-1	NA	TRBJ2-3	CASSQEKEGSDTQYF
many	TRBV20-1	TRBD1	TRBJ1-2	CSAGDRGAYGYTF
NA	TRBV18	NA	TRBJ1-1	CASSPSSPVDTEAFF
NA	TRBV7-8	NA	TRBJ2-5	CASSLESGLGDQETQYF
few	TRBV29-1	NA	TRBJ1-1	CSVDTGRFAEAFF
NA	TRBV19	NA	TRBJ2-5	CASSRTRQETQYF
many	TRBV7-9	TRBD1	TRBJ1-1	CASSLVSRGSTEAFF
many	TRBV5-6	TRBD2	TRBJ2-1	CASSYGTSVHEQFF
many	TRBV11-3	NA	TRBJ1-6	CASSLDPPSPLHF
NA	TRBV29-1	TRBD2	TRBJ2-7	CSVPGTSGSWEQYF
NA	TRBV7-8	TRBD1	TRBJ2-2	CASSLIGGEVTGELFF
many	TRBV27	NA	TRBJ2-3	CASSLGRQSTDTQYF
few	TRBV19	TRBD1	TRBJ2-1	CASSDGTVGYNEQFF
many	TRBV7-6	NA	TRBJ2-7	CASSLAGLEYEQYF
few	TRBV7-9	TRBD2	TRBJ2-1	CASSLGLAGRSSYNEQFF
NA	TRBV10-3	TRBD1	TRBJ1-2	CAINGGTGGGYTF
NA	TRBV4-1	TRBD1	TRBJ2-4	CASSQSWGDRGFRAKNIQYF
few	TRBV5-1	TRBD2	TRBJ2-1	CASNLGLSGRVNNEQFF
NA	TRBV19	TRBD1	TRBJ2-7	CASAGGQGDSYEQYF
many	TRBV5-4	TRBD2	TRBJ2-5	CASSLGEGPRETQYF
many	TRBV20-1	NA	TRBJ2-3	CSARDNGRTDTQYF
many	TRBV27	NA	TRBJ1-2	CASSFSAREWGYTF
few	TRBV30	NA	TRBJ2-3	CAWSLEPAPRPTQYF
NA	TRBV19	NA	TRBJ2-7	CASSIQGFYEQYF
many	TRBV4-2	NA	TRBJ1-1	CASSPDGPMNTEAFF
few	TRBV19	TRBD2	TRBJ2-5	CASSSTGTRGETQYF